The subject of this entry is one TCR beta chain. The data are from a study of cytomegalovirus exposure and HLA in healthy donors. Use of 60 Vbeta and 13 Jbeta primers characterized the PCR. This table comes from immunoSEQ multiplex PCR, and its TCRdb copy is limited to in-frame clones, with some not included. The sample records 150,000 or so clones, more than 75% being singletons. With V trimmed by 3 bases and J by 9 bases, 10 bases remained unmatched. Germline V gives CDR1 LNHDA, CDR2 SQIVND (reference sequence). The CDR3 has 15 residues. The specimen was PBMCs. V and J are TRBV19 and TRBJ2-1; 8 bases are a match to TRBD2. The source is a woman between 35 and 50 years old in good health and CMV-seropositive. The CDR3 loop reads CASSIKGLGAGEQFF. CDR3 in DNA: TGTGCCAGTAGTATCAAGGGACTAGGCGCAGGTGAGCAGTTCTTC.